The next 8 T cell receptor beta chains were all read from a single sample in a study of early T cells in non-severe SARS-CoV-2 infection. TCRdb ran MiXCR on the 5' RACE reads and lists one entry per CDR3 protein. The table shows around 99,000 distinct CDR3 sequences, with 11% occurring only once. Sequenced sample: whole blood. The receptors were gathered from an adult who was a healthcare worker with PCR-confirmed SARS-CoV-2 infection or an uninfected control (not recorded which).

This clonotype came up many times. The chain joins TRBV19 to TRBJ1-1; possible D gene TRBD1, 5 bases. The CDR3 loop spans 13 amino acids. Germline CDR1 LNHDA, CDR2 SQIVND (reference sequence). Trimming removed 3 bases at V and 7 bases at J, with 12 bases between. CDR3 in DNA: TGTGCCAGTAGTATCGGGACTATCCGTGAAGCTTTCTTT. Translation gives CASSIGTIREAFF.

This clonotype was seen only a few times. The V call is TRBV28, the J call TRBJ2-1, with 14 bases lining up with TRBD2. The V and J ends lost 2 bases and 8 bases, in that order; junction bases with no gene match: 8. CDR3 length: 17 amino acids. The germline gives CDR1 MDHEN, CDR2 SYDVKM. The CDR3 is CASSLPGTSGSIDEQFF. The CDR3 region has the DNA TGTGCCAGCAGTTTACCCGGGACTAGCGGGAGTATTGATGAGCAGTTCTTC.

This clonotype was counted only a few times. The chain carries TRBV27 and TRBJ1-6; D gene uncertain. The CDR3 is 14 amino acids. Per the germline V gene, CDR1 is MNHEY and CDR2 is SMNVEV (reference sequence). V lost 3 bases to trimming and J lost 9 bases, with 12 bases between them. Here the CDR3 reads CASSLGIQSSPLHF. The DNA for the CDR3 is TGTGCCAGCAGTTTGGGGATCCAGAGTTCACCCCTCCACTTT.

The genes are TRBV7-2 and TRBJ2-2, with D hard to call. The V gene lost 4 bases and the J gene lost 5 bases, with 11 bases spanning the gap. The V gene's germline CDR1 is SGHTA and CDR2 FQGNSA. The CDR3 has 14 amino acids. The CDR3 region has the DNA TGTGCCAGCAGCTGGACCCAGCTAACCGGGGAGCTGTTTTTT. This translates into CASSWTQLTGELFF.

The chain recombines TRBV11-2 with TRBJ2-5, with TRBD2 identical over 10 bases. V dropped 0 bases and J dropped 7; count of bases not matched to a gene: 8. Looked up from germline, CDR1 is SGHAT and CDR2 is FQNNGV. This CDR3 has 16 amino acids. The CDR3 DNA follows: TGTGCCAGCAGCTTAGATCTTTTTAGCGGGAGGATGACCCAGTACTTC. It is translated as CASSLDLFSGRMTQYF. The full variable domain, its missing parts supplied by reference TRBV11-2 and TRBJ2-5, is EAGVAQSPRYKIIEKRQSVAFWCNPISGHATLYWYQQILGQGPKLLIQFQNNGVVDDSQLPKDRFSAERLKGVDSTLKIQPAKLEDSAVYLCASSLDLFSGRMTQYFGPGTRLLVL.

This clonotype was picked up many times. J is TRBJ1-5 and V is TRBV11-2; a weak D match, TRBD1 (5 bases). The V gene's germline CDR1 is SGHAT and CDR2 FQNNGV. There are 15 residues in the CDR3. V was pared by 3 bases and J by 10 bases, with 19 bases between. CDR3 coding DNA: TGTGCCAGCAGCTTGAGCAGGGCCCGACTGAGCCCCCAGCATTTT. Encoded protein: CASSLSRARLSPQHF.

There are many counts of this clonotype. The chain has TRBV20-1 and TRBJ2-6, with D possibly being TRBD1 (6 bases). CDR1 DFQATT and CDR2 SNEGSKA come from the germline V gene (reference sequence). The CDR3 extends over 14 amino acids. Between the trimmed V and J ends, which lost 5 bases and 3 bases, there was a span of 11 bases. The CDR3: CSALPGVGANVLTF. The CDR3 DNA reads as TGCAGTGCTCTCCCAGGGGTTGGGGCCAACGTCCTGACTTTC.

The chain is built from TRBV7-6 and TRBJ1-1; no reliable D call. V was clipped by 1 base and J by 7 bases, with 10 bases between them. This CDR3 region has 13 residues. From germline, CDR1 is SGHVS and CDR2 FNYEAQ. Here the CDR3 reads CASSLVERSEAFF. DNA for the CDR3: TGTGCCAGCAGCTTAGTGGAACGCAGTGAAGCTTTCTTT.